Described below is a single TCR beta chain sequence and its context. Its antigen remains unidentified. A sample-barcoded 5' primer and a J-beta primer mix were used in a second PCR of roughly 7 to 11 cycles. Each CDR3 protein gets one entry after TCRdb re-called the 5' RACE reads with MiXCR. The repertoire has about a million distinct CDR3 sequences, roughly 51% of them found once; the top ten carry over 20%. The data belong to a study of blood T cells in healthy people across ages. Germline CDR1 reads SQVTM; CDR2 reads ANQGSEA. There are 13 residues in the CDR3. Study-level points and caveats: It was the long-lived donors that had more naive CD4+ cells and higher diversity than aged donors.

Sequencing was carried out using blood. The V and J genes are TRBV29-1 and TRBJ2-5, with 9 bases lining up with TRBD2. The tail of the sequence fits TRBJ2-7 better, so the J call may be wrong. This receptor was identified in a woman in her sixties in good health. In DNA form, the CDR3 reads TGCAGCGGCTCACGCGGGAGGGCGGACGAGCAGTACTTC. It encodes CSGSRGRADEQYF.